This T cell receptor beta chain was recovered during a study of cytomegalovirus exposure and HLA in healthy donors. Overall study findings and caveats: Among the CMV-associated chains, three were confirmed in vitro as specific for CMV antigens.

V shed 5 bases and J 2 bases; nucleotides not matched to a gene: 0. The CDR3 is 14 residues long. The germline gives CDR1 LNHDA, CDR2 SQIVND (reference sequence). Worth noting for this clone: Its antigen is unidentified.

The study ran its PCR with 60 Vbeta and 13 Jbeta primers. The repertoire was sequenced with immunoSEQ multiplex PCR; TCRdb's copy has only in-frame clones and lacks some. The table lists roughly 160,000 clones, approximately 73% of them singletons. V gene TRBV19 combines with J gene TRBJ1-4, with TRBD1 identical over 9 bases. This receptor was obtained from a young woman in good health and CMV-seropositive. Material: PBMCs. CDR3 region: CASSDRGTNEKLFF. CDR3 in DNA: TGTGCCAGTAGTGACAGGGGGACTAATGAAAAACTGTTTTTT.